The clone carrying this T cell receptor (beta chain) was seen a handful of times. This sample is drawn from a study of Graves' ophthalmopathy and Graves' hyperthyroidism. This CDR3 has 18 residues. V gave up 2 bases and J gave up 2 bases, with 21 bases separating them. Germline values: CDR1 MNHEY, CDR2 SVGAGI. Amplification of the TCR beta CDR3 regions used RNA transcripts (as template). An initial RT-PCR round employing HTBI primers preceded a second-round multiplex PCR. TCRdb called the multiplex PCR reads again in MiXCR, with one record for every CDR3 protein. The sample includes hundreds of thousands of distinct CDR3 sequences, roughly 40% of them seen just once.

The source material was peripheral blood. The chain links TRBV6-5 to TRBJ1-1; D perhaps matches TRBD1 (5 bases). The source is an adult man with Graves' ophthalmopathy. In DNA form, the CDR3 reads TGTGCCAGCAGTTACGTTGTCGGGCAGGGTAAAAGAAACACTGAAGCTTTCTTT. Its translation is CASSYVVGQGKRNTEAFF.